The sequence of this T cell receptor beta chain was determined in a study of blood T cell repertoires in COVID-19. Authors' analysis steps: Amplification of reference gene primers provided the estimated nucleated cell counts. Generated by immunoSEQ multiplex PCR, the TCRdb table keeps only in-frame clones and is missing some. V and J calls and clone size come straight from that table; D and trimming were deduced from the DNA. The sample contains about 160,000 clones, approximately 87% of which appear only once. After removal of 8 bases from V and 8 bases from J, the junction contained 12 bases not matched to a gene. Germline lookup yields CDR1 WSHSY and CDR2 SAAADI. The CDR3 length is 15 residues.

The sample was peripheral blood. V and J are TRBV10-2 and TRBJ2-1, with 10 nucleotides matching TRBD2. This sequence was found in a woman in her 70s with COVID-19, enrolled during active disease. The CDR3 reads CASGSSGGAVDEQFF. Here the CDR3 DNA reads TGCGCCAGCGGTTCCAGCGGGGGGGCCGTGGATGAGCAGTTCTTC.